This TCR beta chain derives from a study of blood T cell repertoires in COVID-19. Study-level information: The United States, Italy and Spain supplied acute and convalescent COVID-19 samples. PBMCs, B-cell-depleted T cells, or T cells were the source of the cDNA or gDNA that made up the material.

Per germline, CDR1 LGHNA and CDR2 YNFKEQ. The CDR3 runs 16 residues. Trimming took off 1 base at V and 0 bases at J, with 10 bases between the two ends. The protocol was immunoSEQ multiplex PCR, while the TCRdb copy is restricted to in-frame clones and leaves out a portion. Seen here are a few hundred thousand clones, about 88% observed once, and the top ten hold around 1.8%. This receptor was identified in a man aged 25 to 40 with active or convalescent COVID-19. The chain carries TRBV4-2 and TRBJ1-3; no firm D call. Material: peripheral blood. The CDR3 spells CASSQVGLSSGNTIYF. The CDR3 nucleotides read TGTGCCAGCAGCCAAGTCGGACTTAGCTCTGGAAACACCATATATTTT.